The clone carrying this T cell receptor beta chain has just a few counts. This record comes from a study of regulatory T cells in long-lasting Graves disease. Construction of the TCR beta libraries employed iRepertoire HTBI primers in conjunction with Arm-PCR of CDR3 regions. Original handling: Detected in the samples were 62 TRBV and approximately 14 TRBJ segments. One entry per CDR3 protein, called by TCRdb with MiXCR from the multiplex PCR reads. The V and J calls shown here were made by TCRdb, not taken from the authors' results. The table records about 400,000 distinct CDR3 sequences, about 14% of them present only once. The CDR3 runs 14 residues. Germline loops: CDR1 MNHGY, CDR2 SVAAGI. Trimming stripped 3 bases from V and 4 bases from J, with 9 bases between. The time point was: newly diagnosed GD, antithyroid drugs for less than 3 months. PBMC RNA was the source of the TCR library. Under American Thyroid Association guidelines, Graves' disease was diagnosed.

This sequence joins TRBV6-9 and TRBJ2-2; D unresolved. Here the sequenced sample was peripheral blood mononuclear cells (PBMCs), taken at new diagnosis, from a patient treated with antithyroid drugs. The receptor was isolated from a female donor with Graves disease. In DNA form, the CDR3 reads TGTGCCAGCAGTTACTCTGACCGCACCGGGGAGCTGTTTTTT. Translating it yields CASSYSDRTGELFF.